The 4 T cell receptor beta chains presented below share a single source sample, sequenced in a study of glioma-infiltrating T cells after dendritic cell vaccination. This table comes from immunoSEQ multiplex PCR, and its TCRdb copy is limited to in-frame clones, with some not included. This table has some 70,000 clones, 65% to 90% appearing once. The source material was blood, sampled before dendritic cell vaccination. The origin of the receptors is a human donor with glioblastoma.

This rearrangement joins TRBV5-4 to TRBJ1-2; D is unresolved. Germline assignment: CDR1 SGHNT and CDR2 YYREEE (reference sequence). V gave up 2 bases and J gave up 2 bases, with 4 bases separating them. The CDR3 extends over 12 amino acids. The CDR3 sequence: CASSFPNYGYTF. For the CDR3, the DNA is TGTGCCAGCAGCTTCCCGAACTATGGCTACACCTTC.

This chain's CDR3 is CASSLGQGSGELFF. CDR3 nucleotide sequence: TGCGCCAGCAGCTTGGGGCAGGGATCCGGGGAGCTGTTTTTT. V and J are TRBV5-1 and TRBJ2-2, with D possibly matching TRBD1 (5 bases). The germline gives CDR1 SGHRS, CDR2 YFSETQ. V dropped 0 bases and J dropped 6 bases, with 9 bases sitting between them. The CDR3 contains 14 residues. The full variable domain, rest sourced from reference TRBV5-1 and TRBJ2-2, is KAGVTQTPRYLIKTRGQQVTLSCSPISGHRSVSWYQQTPGQGLQFLFEYFSETQRNKGNFPGRFSGRQFSNSRSEMNVSTLELGDSALYLCASSLGQGSGELFFGEGSRLTVL.

The J gene is TRBJ2-3, the V gene TRBV7-8; TRBD2 matches 11 bases. Germline lookup yields CDR1 SGHVS and CDR2 FQNEAQ. V lost 5 bases, J lost 2 bases, and 3 bases stayed unmatched. This CDR3 contains 15 residues. The CDR3: CASSPSGGITDTQYF. In nucleotides, the CDR3 is TGTGCCAGCAGCCCTAGCGGGGGGATCACAGATACGCAGTATTTT.

CDR3 amino acids: CASSLAGGSTEAFF. Written as DNA, the CDR3 is TGTGCCAGCAGCTTGGCAGGGGGGAGCACTGAAGCTTTCTTT. The gene calls are TRBV5-4 and TRBJ1-1, with 7 bases aligning to TRBD1. V gave up 0 bases and J gave up 4 bases; unmatched junction bases: 3. Germline V CDR1 and CDR2: SGHNT, YYREEE (reference sequence). CDR3 length: 14 amino acids.